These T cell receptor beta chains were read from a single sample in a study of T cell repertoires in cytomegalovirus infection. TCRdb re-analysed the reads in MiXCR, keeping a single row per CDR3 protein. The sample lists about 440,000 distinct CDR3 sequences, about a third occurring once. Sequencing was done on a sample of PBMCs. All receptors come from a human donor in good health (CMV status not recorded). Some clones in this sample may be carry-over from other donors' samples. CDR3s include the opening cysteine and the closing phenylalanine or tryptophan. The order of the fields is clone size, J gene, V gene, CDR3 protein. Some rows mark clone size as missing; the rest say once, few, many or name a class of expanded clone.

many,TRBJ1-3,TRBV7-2,CASSPEPGGAGNTIYF
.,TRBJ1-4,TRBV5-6,CASSLGQTGEKLFF
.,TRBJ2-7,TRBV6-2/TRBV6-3,CASSYQPGQYEQYF
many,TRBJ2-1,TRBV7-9,CASSSQRGYNEQFF
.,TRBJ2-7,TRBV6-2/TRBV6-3,CASALAGGHEQYF
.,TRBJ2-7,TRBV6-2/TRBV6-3,CASTDRDRVYEQYF
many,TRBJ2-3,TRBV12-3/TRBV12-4,CASSLLAGGSTDTQYF
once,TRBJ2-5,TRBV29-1,CSVEVSLPTQYF
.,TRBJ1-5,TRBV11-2,CASSSTGPWGNQPQHF
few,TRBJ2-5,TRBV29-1,CSVDAEGVETQYF
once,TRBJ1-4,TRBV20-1,CSASEGAYEKLFF
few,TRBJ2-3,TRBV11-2,CASSPQVLAGFRDTQYF
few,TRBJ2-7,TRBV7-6,CASSLANTSSSYEQYF
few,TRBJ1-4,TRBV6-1,CASRYQGAKTNEKLFF
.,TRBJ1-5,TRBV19,CASTLYLNTASNQPQHF
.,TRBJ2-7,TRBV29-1,CSVERLAGEYEQYF
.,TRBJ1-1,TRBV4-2,CASSQDGGARGNTEAFF
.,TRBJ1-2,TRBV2,CASSGADYGYTF
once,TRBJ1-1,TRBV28,CASSWPGTANRGKAFF
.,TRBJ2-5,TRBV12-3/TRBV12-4,CASSPGGGEQETQYF
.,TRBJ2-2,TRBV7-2,CAISPRASNTGELFF
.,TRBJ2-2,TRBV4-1,CASSQDESSTGPLPTANTGELFF
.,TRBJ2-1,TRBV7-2,CASSLGPAGNIYEQFF
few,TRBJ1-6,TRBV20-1,CSVLMQGQAYNSPLHF
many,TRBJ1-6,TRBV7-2,CASSFDRGTSPLHF
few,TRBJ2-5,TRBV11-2,CASSLVSGTPVQNF
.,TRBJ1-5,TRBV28,CASSFQGTPGEGGPDQPQHF
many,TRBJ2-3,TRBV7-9,CASSTSTDTQYF
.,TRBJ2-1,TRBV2,CASRPGTPSYNEQFF
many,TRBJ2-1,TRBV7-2,CASSLSPSGEQFF
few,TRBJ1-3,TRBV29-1,CSAVNSGADGNTIYF
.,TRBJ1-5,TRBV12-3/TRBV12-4,CASSPPQGNNQPQHF
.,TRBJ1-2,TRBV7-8,CASSLVASNYGYTF
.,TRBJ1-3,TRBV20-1,CSAPANSGNTIYF
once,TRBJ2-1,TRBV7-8,CASSPMDSVPFF
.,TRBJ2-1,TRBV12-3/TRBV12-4,CASRQTGYYNEQFF
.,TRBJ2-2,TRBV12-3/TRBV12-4,CASSLMGFTGELFF
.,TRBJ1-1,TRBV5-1,CASSLDVVGITEAFF
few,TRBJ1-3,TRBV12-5,CASGPGSGNTIYF
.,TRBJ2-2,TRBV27,CASRWTRGTGELFF
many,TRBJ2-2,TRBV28,CASSSMTSGGVNTGELFF
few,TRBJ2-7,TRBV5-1,CASTPGTSGVYEQYF
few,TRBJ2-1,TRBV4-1,CASSQDIVTYNEQFF
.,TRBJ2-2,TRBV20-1,CSAGLGWAGELFF
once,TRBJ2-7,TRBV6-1,CASIDGDTSSYEQYF